The present T cell receptor (beta chain) was sequenced within a study of blood T cell repertoires in COVID-19. Whole-study context: Some COVID-19 samples were acute and others convalescent; all came from the United States, Italy and Spain. Nucleic acid was either cDNA or gDNA, and it came from T cells, B-cell-depleted T cells, or PBMCs.

In the authors' workflow: Using reference gene primer amplification, nucleated cell counts were estimated. Sequenced by immunoSEQ multiplex PCR; TCRdb stores in-frame clones only, minus some. V, J and clone size were drawn from that table, and D and trimming were deduced from the DNA. The table shows about 57,000 clones, with around 90% occurring only once. Trimming left V 7 bases short and J 8 bases short, with 20 bases between. Germline CDR1 SNHLY, CDR2 FYNNEI. The CDR3 runs to 14 residues. Recruited during active infection, patients (from Seattle) were subsequently followed longitudinally. The material sequenced was peripheral blood. The V gene is TRBV2, the J gene TRBJ1-2; weak D call: TRBD1 (6 bases). The origin of this receptor is a woman older than 75 with COVID-19, enrolled during active disease. The CDR3 coding sequence is TGTGCCAGCATCCTGACAGGCGGAGACGGAGGCTACACCTTC. Its protein is CASILTGGDGGYTF.